The next 27 T cell receptor beta chains were all read from a single sample in a study of blood T cells in healthy people across ages. A J-beta primer mix and a sample-barcoded 5' primer were used in a second PCR of about 7 to 11 cycles. TCRdb redid the calling of the 5' RACE reads with MiXCR, one entry per CDR3 protein. The sample includes over 1,200,000 distinct CDR3 sequences, around 59% seen only once; the top ten take over 6.5%. Sequenced: blood. These receptor sequences come from a man between 18 and 29 years old in good health.

The chain is built from TRBV28 and TRBJ2-7; TRBD1 aligns across 9 bases. The CDR3 contains 15 residues. The trim removed 6 bases at V and 2 bases at J, leaving 8 bases unmatched. CDR1 and CDR2 from the germline V gene are MDHEN and SYDVKM. CDR3 amino acids: CASRTGTGHPYEQYF. The DNA of the CDR3 is TGTGCCAGCAGAACCGGGACAGGGCACCCCTACGAGCAGTACTTC.

This chain joins TRBV12-3 or TRBV12-4 and TRBJ2-1, with TRBD2 identical over 9 bases. Near its end, the DNA agrees better with TRBJ2-7, so the J call may be wrong. The CDR3 runs to 15 residues. In nucleotides, the CDR3 is TGTGCCAGCAGTGATAGACTAGCGGTTTACAATGAGCAGTACTTC. Residues: CASSDRLAVYNEQYF.

The V gene is TRBV7-8, the J gene TRBJ2-5, with D perhaps assigned TRBD1 or TRBD2 (5 bases each). Trimming cost V 3 bases and J 2 bases, with 13 bases left between them. CDR3 size: 15 residues. Germline V gene lookup returns CDR1 SGHVS and CDR2 FQNEAQ. CDR3 protein: CASSFGRWGQETQYF. Here the CDR3 DNA reads TGTGCCAGCAGCTTTGGTCGATGGGGGCAAGAGACCCAGTACTTC.

The CDR3: CAISESGGLAYEQYF. The CDR3 DNA reads TGTGCCATCAGTGAGTCAGGGGGACTAGCGTACGAGCAGTACTTC. V gene TRBV10-3 combines with J gene TRBJ2-5; 10 nucleotides agree with TRBD2. The end of the DNA aligns better with TRBJ2-7, so the J call may be wrong. CDR3 length: 15 residues. Germline lookup yields CDR1 ENHRY and CDR2 SYGVKD.

J is TRBJ2-7 and V is TRBV7-9, with no clear D. CDR1 and CDR2 from the germline V gene are SEHNR and FQNEAQ (reference sequence). Trimming left V 4 bases short and J 2 bases short, with 15 bases between. The CDR3 is 15 amino acids. The CDR3 is CASSSGPDGTYEQYF. The CDR3 DNA reads TGTGCCAGCAGCTCTGGACCCGACGGAACCTACGAGCAGTACTTC.

This clonotype was found a few times. This chain uses TRBV7-9 with TRBJ2-1; a possible D gene is TRBD1 (5 bases). This CDR3 region has 12 residues. Germline CDR1 and CDR2: SEHNR and FQNEAQ (reference sequence). V lost 2 bases, J lost 9 bases, and 8 bases lay in between. The CDR3 DNA follows: TGTGCCAGCAGCTTAACCCAGGGTGAGCAGTTCTTC. This translates into CASSLTQGEQFF.

The genes are TRBV6-4 and TRBJ2-7; no clear D gene. CDR1 is MRHNA and CDR2 is SNTAGT in the germline V gene. The CDR3 runs 11 residues. Trimming took 10 bases from V and 0 from J, leaving 7 bases between them. The CDR3 sequence is CANTISYEQYF. The CDR3 DNA is TGTGCCAACACGATCTCCTACGAGCAGTACTTC.

V is TRBV3-1 and J is TRBJ2-6; 12 bases are a match to TRBD2. V dropped 4 bases and J dropped 1; count of bases not matched to a gene: 5. Germline V CDR1 and CDR2: LGHDT, YNNKEL (reference sequence). The CDR3 has 18 amino acids. CDR3 sequence: CASSLGLAGISGANVLTF. The CDR3 DNA sequence: TGTGCCAGCAGCCTAGGACTAGCGGGAATTTCTGGGGCCAACGTCCTGACTTTC.

The gene calls are TRBV5-1 and TRBJ2-7, with TRBD1 matching 8 bases. There are 16 residues in the CDR3. J gave up 2 bases and V 4 bases, and 11 bases lay outside the gene matches. From germline, CDR1 is SGHRS and CDR2 YFSETQ. CDR3 DNA: TGCGCCAGCAGCATCACCTCAGGGGGCCCTCCCTACGAGCAGTACTTC. Translating it yields CASSITSGGPPYEQYF. The variable domain in full, with the rest retrieved from reference TRBV5-1 and TRBJ2-7, is KAGVTQTPRYLIKTRGQQVTLSCSPISGHRSVSWYQQTPGQGLQFLFEYFSETQRNKGNFPGRFSGRQFSNSRSEMNVSTLELGDSALYLCASSITSGGPPYEQYFGPGTRLTVT.

The chain joins TRBV15 to TRBJ1-6; no clear D. The V end lost 0 bases, the J end lost 17 bases, and 14 bases lay between the germline ends. From germline, CDR1 is LNHNV and CDR2 YYDKDF (reference sequence). CDR3 length equals 13 residues. The CDR3 region is CATSRDQVHQIHF. CDR3 DNA: TGTGCCACCAGCAGAGATCAAGTGCATCAGATCCACTTT. Together with reference TRBV15 and TRBJ1-6, the CDR3 gives the full variable domain: DAMVIQNPRYQVTQFGKPVTLSCSQTLNHNVMYWYQQKSSQAPKLLFHYYDKDFNNEADTPDNFQSRRPNTSFCFLDIRSPGLGDTAMYLCATSRDQVHQIHFGNGTRLTVT.

The rearrangement joins TRBV10-3 to TRBJ2-5, with D hard to call. Deletions cut 3 bases from V and 0 bases from J, with 5 bases between. In germline, CDR1 is ENHRY, CDR2 SYGVKD. CDR3 length equals 13 residues. The CDR3, as DNA: TGTGCCATCAGTGATGGGGACCAAGAGACCCAGTACTTC. This gives the protein CAISDGDQETQYF.

V usage is TRBV10-2 and J usage is TRBJ1-1; the D gene is possibly TRBD1 (6 bases). The CDR3 is 14 residues long. Trimming took 7 bases from V and 4 from J, leaving 16 bases between them. Germline assignment: CDR1 WSHSY and CDR2 SAAADI. CDR3 bases: TGCGCCAGCAAGGGCGGACAGAGGGTCACTGAAGCTTTCTTT. Protein product: CASKGGQRVTEAFF.

Details on this clonotype: A much larger clone differs from this one at a single base, so this may be a read error. The chain is built from TRBV29-1 and TRBJ2-5; maybe TRBD1 (6 bases). Germline CDR1 reads SQVTM; CDR2 reads ANQGSEA. With 4 bases removed from V and 11 bases from J, the gap between germline ends came to 23 bases. This CDR3 is 14 amino acids long. In DNA, the CDR3 is TGCAGCGTTGGGCTGCTGACAGGTTACGATGAGCAGTACTTC. Translation: CSVGLLTGYDEQYF.

This chain connects TRBV24-1 to TRBJ2-1, with 8 bases identical to TRBD1. The CDR3 consists of 17 residues. Germline trimming cut 3 bases from V and 4 bases from J; bases unmatched to any gene: 10. The germline V gene encodes CDR1 KGHDR and CDR2 SFDVKD. The CDR3 DNA is TGTGCCACCAGTGATCGCGACAGGGGCCGAGGGTACAATGAGCAGTTCTTC. Translating gives CATSDRDRGRGYNEQFF.

J is TRBJ2-7 and V is TRBV20-1, with D perhaps assigned TRBD1 or TRBD2 (6 bases each). The CDR3 sequence is 15 residues long. CDR1 DFQATT and CDR2 SNEGSKA come from the germline V gene (reference sequence). Between the trimmed V and J ends, which lost 5 bases and 4 bases, there was a span of 21 bases. The CDR3 DNA sequence: TGCAGTGCTCGCCTTCTGGGGGGCGCTTCTTACGAGCAGTACTTC. Protein: CSARLLGGASYEQYF.

This sequence joins TRBV7-9 and TRBJ2-5; 11 bases fit TRBD1. The V and J ends lost 4 bases and 0 bases, in that order; junction bases with no gene match: 7. The germline gives CDR1 SEHNR, CDR2 FQNEAQ (reference sequence). The CDR3 has 17 residues. The CDR3: CASSSRGTGGDQETQYF. The CDR3 DNA reads TGTGCCAGCAGCTCACGAGGGACAGGGGGAGACCAAGAGACCCAGTACTTC.

The chain combines TRBV13 with TRBJ2-7; TRBD2 aligns across 13 bases. The J call may be in error: the DNA end matches TRBJ2-5 better. The CDR3 has 17 residues. Germline assignment: CDR1 PRHDT and CDR2 FYEKMQ (reference sequence). The CDR3 loop reads CASSDTGLAGDGETQYF. The CDR3 nucleotides read TGTGCCAGCAGCGACACTGGACTAGCGGGAGATGGGGAGACCCAGTACTTC.

V usage is TRBV28 and J usage is TRBJ1-2, with D tentatively TRBD1 (6 bases). The germline CDR1 and CDR2 sequences are MDHEN and SYDVKM. The CDR3 consists of 13 residues. V lost 5 bases and J 7 bases, leaving 14 bases between the germline ends. The CDR3 here is CASSRTVLSGYTF. The CDR3, as DNA: TGTGCCAGCAGTCGGACAGTGTTAAGTGGCTACACCTTC.

V is TRBV20-1 and J is TRBJ1-2, with D tentatively TRBD1 (6 bases). V lost 1 base and J lost 4, with 16 bases in between. Germline V gene data show CDR1 as DFQATT and CDR2 as SNEGSKA (reference sequence). CDR3 length equals 15 residues. Written as DNA, the CDR3 is TGCAGTGCTAGAGGAGAGACAGGTGCTTTCTATGGCTACACCTTC. Amino acids: CSARGETGAFYGYTF.

The chain is built from TRBV2 and TRBJ2-4; maybe TRBD2 (5 bases). Germline CDR1 and CDR2: SNHLY and FYNNEI. This CDR3 spans 13 amino acids. V lost 8 bases to trimming and J lost 8 bases, with 16 bases between them. CDR3 nucleotide sequence: TGTGCCAGCGGGTACGGAGGCTCGGACATTCAGTACTTC. It is translated as CASGYGGSDIQYF.

This chain links TRBV10-3 with TRBJ2-1; tentatively, D is TRBD1 (6 bases). V lost 3 bases, J lost 0 bases, and 18 bases lay in between. Germline-derived CDR1 and CDR2 are ENHRY and SYGVKD. The CDR3 runs to 18 residues. The CDR3 here is CAISDPSRGGFSYNEQFF. The DNA for the CDR3 is TGTGCCATCAGTGACCCGTCCCGAGGGGGATTCTCCTACAATGAGCAGTTCTTC.

The rearrangement links TRBV12-3 or TRBV12-4 to TRBJ2-3; D not resolved. Trimming left V 1 base short and J 7 bases short, with 6 bases between. This CDR3 has 12 amino acids. The CDR3 loop reads CASSLDSHTQYF. In DNA form, the CDR3 reads TGTGCCAGCAGTTTAGACAGTCATACGCAGTATTTT.

The chain carries TRBV3-1 and TRBJ1-2; no definite D call. V lost 1 base and J lost 4, with 7 bases in between. CDR3 length: 13 amino acids. Per the germline V gene, CDR1 is LGHDT and CDR2 is YNNKEL (reference sequence). Here the CDR3 reads CASSQGSSYGYTF. The CDR3 DNA sequence: TGTGCCAGCAGCCAAGGCAGCAGCTATGGCTACACCTTC.

The gene calls are TRBV11-2 and TRBJ2-3, with D unresolved. CDR1 is SGHAT, CDR2 FQNNGV, per germline. With 7 bases removed from V and 4 bases from J, the gap between germline ends came to 12 bases. The length of the CDR3 is 13 residues. The CDR3 coding sequence is TGTGCCAGCAAACAAAGTAGGCCAGATACGCAGTATTTT. Its translation is CASKQSRPDTQYF.

The chain is built from TRBV4-3 and TRBJ2-5; 9 nucleotides align to TRBD2. Germline values: CDR1 LGHNA, CDR2 YSLEER. J lost 0 bases, V lost 1 base, and 6 bases had no gene match. The CDR3 consists of 17 residues. CDR3 residues: CASSQGLAAMYQETQYF. In DNA form, the CDR3 reads TGCGCCAGCAGCCAAGGACTAGCGGCGATGTACCAAGAGACCCAGTACTTC.

The V call is TRBV29-1, the J call TRBJ2-7; D is ambiguous. The CDR3 totals 12 residues. Germline V CDR1 and CDR2: SQVTM, ANQGSEA. V lost 4 bases, J lost 0 bases, and 7 bases lay in between. CDR3 protein: CSVVESSYEQYF. The CDR3 DNA reads as TGCAGCGTTGTTGAGAGCTCCTACGAGCAGTACTTC.

The CDR3 loop reads CASSDTGSPTNYGYTF. DNA for the CDR3: TGTGCCAGCAGTGATACCGGGTCCCCCACTAACTATGGCTACACCTTC. The gene calls are TRBV6-4 and TRBJ1-2; no firm D call. With 3 bases removed from V and 0 bases from J, the gap between germline ends came to 14 bases. CDR1 is MRHNA, CDR2 SNTAGT, per germline. The CDR3 consists of 16 residues.